This T cell receptor beta chain was retrieved from a study of CD8 T cells in ankylosing spondylitis. Study-wide results and caveats: Disease-linked clones reportedly concentrated significantly in matched ankylosing spondylitis synovial fluid. A CD8+ phenotype characterized the disease-linked clones, which were relatively rare in peripheral blood. Made up of eight highly homologous variants, a TCR beta motif appeared characteristic of ankylosing spondylitis blood.

Quantitative barcoded 5'-RACE was used to prepare TCR beta libraries. In TCRdb, the 5' RACE reads were re-called with MiXCR into one record per CDR3 protein. Here the sample spans about 390,000 distinct CDR3 sequences, around 22% being singletons. CDR1 is MDHEN and CDR2 is SYDVKM in the germline V gene. The V gene end was trimmed by 6 bases and the J gene end by 4 bases; junction bases not matched to a gene: 8. The CDR3 contains 15 residues. About this clonotype: The antigen remains undetermined.

Source material: blood, either unsorted or a sorted T cell fraction (not recorded which). This TCR was recovered from a male donor with ankylosing spondylitis. The chain employs TRBV28 and TRBJ1-5; 8 nucleotides line up with TRBD1. The CDR3 DNA is TGTGCCAGCAGCCAAGACAGGGGAGAGAATCAGCCCCAGCATTTT. Amino acid sequence: CASSQDRGENQPQHF.